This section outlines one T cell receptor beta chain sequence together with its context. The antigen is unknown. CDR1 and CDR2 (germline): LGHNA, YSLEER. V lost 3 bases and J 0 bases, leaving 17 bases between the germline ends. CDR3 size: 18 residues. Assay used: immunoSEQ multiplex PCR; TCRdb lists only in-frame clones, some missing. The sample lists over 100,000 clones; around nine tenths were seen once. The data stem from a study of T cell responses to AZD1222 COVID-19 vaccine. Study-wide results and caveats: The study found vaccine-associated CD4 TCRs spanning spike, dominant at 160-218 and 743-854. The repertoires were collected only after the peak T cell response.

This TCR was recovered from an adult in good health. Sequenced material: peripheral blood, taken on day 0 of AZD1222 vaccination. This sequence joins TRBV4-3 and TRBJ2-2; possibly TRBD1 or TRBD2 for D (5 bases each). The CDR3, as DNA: TGCGCCAGCAGCCACTTCCTGTGGGGGATCGCGAACACCGGGGAGCTGTTTTTT. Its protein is CASSHFLWGIANTGELFF.